This T cell receptor (beta chain) was sequenced for a study of T cell responses to AZD1222 COVID-19 vaccine. Points from the study as a whole: Regions left unmutated in variants are reportedly the target of nearly half of spike-specific TCRs.

With respect to this clone: The antigen remains unidentified.

Assay: immunoSEQ multiplex PCR; the TCRdb copy retains only in-frame clones and omits some. The top ten clones hold 1.9% of a sample with about 130,000 clones, 70% to 90% of them seen once. Sequencing was performed on peripheral blood, taken on day 0 of AZD1222 vaccination. This TCR derives from an adult in good health.

The CDR3 is CASSRDSGSYNEQFF. The CDR3 DNA sequence: TGTGCCAGCAGCCGTGATAGCGGAAGCTACAATGAGCAGTTCTTC. The chain links TRBV7-2 to TRBJ2-1; D is possibly TRBD2 (6 bases). V dropped 5 bases and J dropped 3 bases, with 14 bases sitting between them. Germline V lookup: CDR1 SGHTA, CDR2 FQGNSA. This CDR3 has 15 amino acids.